This TCR beta chain was found in a study of control samples from healthy donors and cancer patients. This CDR3 contains 12 residues. With 3 bases removed from V and 7 bases from J, the gap between germline ends came to 7 bases. Germline CDR1 reads LGHDT; CDR2 reads YNNKEL (reference sequence). Repertoires were generated with immunoSEQ multiplex PCR, while TCRdb's copy carries only in-frame clones and drops some. Of tens of thousands of clones detected, around 89% appear once; the ten largest clones hold about an eighth. This clone was recorded only once. The chain couples TRBV3-1 (or the pseudogene TRBV3-2) to TRBJ2-1; D not resolved. The receptor was isolated from a woman in her 70s in good health. The specimen was blood. The CDR3 DNA reads TGTGCCAGCAGCCAGGAGTGGAATGAGCAGTTCTTC. This translates into CASSQEWNEQFF.